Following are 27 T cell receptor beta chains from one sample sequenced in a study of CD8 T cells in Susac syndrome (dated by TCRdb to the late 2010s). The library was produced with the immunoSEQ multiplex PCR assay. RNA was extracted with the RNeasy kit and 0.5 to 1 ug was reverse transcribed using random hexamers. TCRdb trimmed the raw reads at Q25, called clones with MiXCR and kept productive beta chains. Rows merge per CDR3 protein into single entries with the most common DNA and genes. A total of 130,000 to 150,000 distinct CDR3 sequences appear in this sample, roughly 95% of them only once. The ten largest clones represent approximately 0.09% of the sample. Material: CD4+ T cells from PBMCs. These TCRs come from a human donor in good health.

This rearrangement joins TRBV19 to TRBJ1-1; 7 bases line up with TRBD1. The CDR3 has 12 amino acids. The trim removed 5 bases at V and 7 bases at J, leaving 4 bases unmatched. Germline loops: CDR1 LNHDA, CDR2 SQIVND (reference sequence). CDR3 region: CASSAGTDEAFF. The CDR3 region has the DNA TGTGCCAGTAGTGCCGGGACAGATGAAGCTTTCTTT.

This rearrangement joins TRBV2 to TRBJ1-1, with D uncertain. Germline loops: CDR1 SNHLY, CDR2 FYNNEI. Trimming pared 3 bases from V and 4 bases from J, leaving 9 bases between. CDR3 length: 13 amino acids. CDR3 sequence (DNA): TGTGCCAGCAGTGACAGGTCGACCACTGAAGCTTTCTTT. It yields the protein CASSDRSTTEAFF. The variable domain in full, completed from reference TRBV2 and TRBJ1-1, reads EPEVTQTPSHQVTQMGQEVILRCVPISNHLYFYWYRQILGQKVEFLVSFYNNEISEKSEIFDDQFSVERPDGSNFTLKIRSTKLEDSAMYFCASSDRSTTEAFFGQGTRLTVV.

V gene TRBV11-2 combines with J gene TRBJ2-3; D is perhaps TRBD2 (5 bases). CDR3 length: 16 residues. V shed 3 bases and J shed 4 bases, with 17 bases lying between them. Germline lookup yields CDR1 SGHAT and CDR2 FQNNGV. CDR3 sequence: CASSLIWSGRADTQYF. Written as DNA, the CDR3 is TGTGCCAGCAGCTTGATATGGAGCGGAAGGGCAGATACGCAGTATTTT.

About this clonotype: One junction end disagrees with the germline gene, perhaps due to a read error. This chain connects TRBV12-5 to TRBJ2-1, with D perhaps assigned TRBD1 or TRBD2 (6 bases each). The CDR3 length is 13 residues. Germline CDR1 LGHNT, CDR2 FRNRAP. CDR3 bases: TGTGCTAGTGTTTTGGGGGCGGGGTATGGGCAGTTCTTC. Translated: CASVLGAGYGQFF. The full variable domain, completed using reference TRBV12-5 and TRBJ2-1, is DARVTQTPRHKVTEMGQEVTMRCQPILGHNTVFWYRQTMMQGLELLAYFRNRAPLDDSGMPKDRFSAEMPDATLATLKIQPSEPRDSAVYFCASVLGAGYGQFFGPGTRLTVL.

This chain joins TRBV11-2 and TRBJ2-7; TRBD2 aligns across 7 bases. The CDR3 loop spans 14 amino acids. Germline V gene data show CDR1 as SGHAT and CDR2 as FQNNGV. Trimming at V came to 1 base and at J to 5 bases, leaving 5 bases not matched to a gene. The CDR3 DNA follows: TGTGCCAGCAGCTTAGTGCGGGAGTTCCACGAGCAGTACTTC. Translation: CASSLVREFHEQYF. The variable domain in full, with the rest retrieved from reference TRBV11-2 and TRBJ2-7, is EAGVAQSPRYKIIEKRQSVAFWCNPISGHATLYWYQQILGQGPKLLIQFQNNGVVDDSQLPKDRFSAERLKGVDSTLKIQPAKLEDSAVYLCASSLVREFHEQYFGPGTRLTVT.

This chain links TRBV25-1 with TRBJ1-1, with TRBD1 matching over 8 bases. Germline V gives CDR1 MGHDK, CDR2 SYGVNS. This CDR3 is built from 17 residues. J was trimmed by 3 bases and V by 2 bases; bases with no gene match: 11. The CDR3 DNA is TGTGCCAGCAGTGAAGGGGGGGCAGGGGGCTGGGACACTGAAGCTTTCTTT. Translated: CASSEGGAGGWDTEAFF.

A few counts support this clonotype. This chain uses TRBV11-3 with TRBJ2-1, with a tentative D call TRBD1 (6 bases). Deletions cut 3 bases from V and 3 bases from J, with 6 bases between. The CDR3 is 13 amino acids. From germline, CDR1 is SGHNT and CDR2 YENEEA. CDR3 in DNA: TGTGCCAGCAGCTTGGACAGCTACAATGAGCAGTTCTTC. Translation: CASSLDSYNEQFF.

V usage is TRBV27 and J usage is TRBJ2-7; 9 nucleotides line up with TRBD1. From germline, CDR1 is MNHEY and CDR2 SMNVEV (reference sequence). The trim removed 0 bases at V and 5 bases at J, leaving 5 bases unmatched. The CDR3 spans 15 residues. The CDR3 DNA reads TGTGCCAGCAGTTTATCCAGGACAGGGGCGCACGAGCAGTACTTC. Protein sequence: CASSLSRTGAHEQYF.

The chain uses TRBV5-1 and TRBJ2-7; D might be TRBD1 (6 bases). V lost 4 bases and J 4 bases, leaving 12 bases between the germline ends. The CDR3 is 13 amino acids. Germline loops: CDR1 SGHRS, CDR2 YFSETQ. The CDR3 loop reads CASSRDTAYEQYF. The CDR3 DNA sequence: TGCGCCAGCAGCCGGGACACGGCTTACGAGCAGTACTTC.

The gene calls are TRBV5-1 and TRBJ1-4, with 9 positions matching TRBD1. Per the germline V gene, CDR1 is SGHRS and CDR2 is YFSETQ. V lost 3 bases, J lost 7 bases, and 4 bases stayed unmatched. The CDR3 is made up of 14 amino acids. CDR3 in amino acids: CASSSGQGGEKLFF. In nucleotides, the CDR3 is TGCGCCAGCAGCTCGGGACAGGGAGGTGAAAAACTGTTTTTT.

CDR3 DNA sequence: TGTGCCAGTAGTATCGAACTAACATACAGTGCGAACACTGAAGCTTTCTTT. Its protein product is CASSIELTYSANTEAFF. The chain couples TRBV19 to TRBJ1-1; no clear D. Trimming took 3 bases from V and 1 from J, leaving 18 bases between them. Germline V gives CDR1 LNHDA, CDR2 SQIVND (reference sequence). This CDR3 has 17 residues.

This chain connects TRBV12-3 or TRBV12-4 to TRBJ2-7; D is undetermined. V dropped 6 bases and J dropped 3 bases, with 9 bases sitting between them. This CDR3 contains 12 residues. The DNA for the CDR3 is TGTGCCAGCAGCTACAGTTACTACGAGCAGTACTTC. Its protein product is CASSYSYYEQYF.

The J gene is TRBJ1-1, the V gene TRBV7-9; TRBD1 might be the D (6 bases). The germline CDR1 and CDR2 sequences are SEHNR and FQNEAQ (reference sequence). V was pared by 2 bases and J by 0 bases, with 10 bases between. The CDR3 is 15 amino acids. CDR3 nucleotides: TGTGCCAGCAGCTTACTACAGGGAATGAACACTGAAGCTTTCTTT. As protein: CASSLLQGMNTEAFF.

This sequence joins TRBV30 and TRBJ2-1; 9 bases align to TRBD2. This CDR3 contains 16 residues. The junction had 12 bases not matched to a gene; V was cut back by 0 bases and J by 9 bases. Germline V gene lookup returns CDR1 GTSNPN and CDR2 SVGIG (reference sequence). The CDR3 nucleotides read TGTGCCTGGAGTGTTAAGGGCGGGAGGGCCTTAGGTGAGCAGTTCTTC. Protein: CAWSVKGGRALGEQFF.

This CDR3 reads CASSYPPTQMGEQFF. The DNA for the CDR3 is TGTGCCAGCAGTTACCCCCCGACCCAGATGGGTGAGCAGTTCTTC. This rearrangement joins TRBV6-2 or TRBV6-3 to TRBJ2-1; D gene ambiguous. The CDR3 is made up of 15 amino acids. From germline, CDR1 is MNHEY and CDR2 SVGEGT. Trimming took off 2 bases at V and 9 bases at J, with 17 bases between the two ends.

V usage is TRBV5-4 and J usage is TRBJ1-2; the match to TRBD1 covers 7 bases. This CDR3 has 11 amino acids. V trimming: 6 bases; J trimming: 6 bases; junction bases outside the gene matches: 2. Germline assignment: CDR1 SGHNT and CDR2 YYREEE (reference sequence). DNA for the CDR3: TGTGCCAGCAACAGGGGCGATGGCTACACCTTC. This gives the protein CASNRGDGYTF.

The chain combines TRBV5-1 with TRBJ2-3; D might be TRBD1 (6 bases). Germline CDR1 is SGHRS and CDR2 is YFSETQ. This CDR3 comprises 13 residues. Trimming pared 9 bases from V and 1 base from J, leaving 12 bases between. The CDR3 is CATAAGGTDTQYF. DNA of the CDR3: TGCGCCACCGCCGCAGGGGGCACAGATACGCAGTATTTT.

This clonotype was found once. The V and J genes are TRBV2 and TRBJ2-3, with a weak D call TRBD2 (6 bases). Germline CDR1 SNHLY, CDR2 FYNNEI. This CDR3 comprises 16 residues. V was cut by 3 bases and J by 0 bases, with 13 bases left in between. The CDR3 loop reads CASSERDGTSTDTQYF. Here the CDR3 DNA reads TGTGCCAGCAGTGAGCGGGACGGGACCAGCACAGATACGCAGTATTTT. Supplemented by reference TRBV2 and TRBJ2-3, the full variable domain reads EPEVTQTPSHQVTQMGQEVILRCVPISNHLYFYWYRQILGQKVEFLVSFYNNEISEKSEIFDDQFSVERPDGSNFTLKIRSTKLEDSAMYFCASSERDGTSTDTQYFGPGTRLTVL.

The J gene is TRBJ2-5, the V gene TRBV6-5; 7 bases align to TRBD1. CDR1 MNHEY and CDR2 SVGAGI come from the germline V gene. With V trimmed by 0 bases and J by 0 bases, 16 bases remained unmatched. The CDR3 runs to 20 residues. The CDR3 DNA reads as TGTGCCAGCAGTTACTCGAGAGTAAGGGGGCGGACCGTAGACCAAGAGACCCAGTACTTC. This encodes CASSYSRVRGRTVDQETQYF.

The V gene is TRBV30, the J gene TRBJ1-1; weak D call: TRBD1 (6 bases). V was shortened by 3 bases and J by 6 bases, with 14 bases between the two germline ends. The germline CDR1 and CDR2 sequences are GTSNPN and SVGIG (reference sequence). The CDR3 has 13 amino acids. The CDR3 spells CAWSSGVGAEAFF. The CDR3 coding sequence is TGTGCCTGGAGCTCAGGGGTGGGGGCTGAAGCTTTCTTT.

The chain's CDR3 is CASSFDPTSGRQETQYF. CDR3 in DNA: TGTGCCAGCAGTTTCGACCCGACTAGCGGGAGGCAAGAGACCCAGTACTTC. V gene TRBV6-2 or TRBV6-3 combines with J gene TRBJ2-5, with TRBD2 matching 13 bases. This CDR3 region has 17 residues. After removal of 4 bases from V and 2 bases from J, the junction contained 7 bases not matched to a gene. Germline V gives CDR1 MNHEY, CDR2 SVGEGT.

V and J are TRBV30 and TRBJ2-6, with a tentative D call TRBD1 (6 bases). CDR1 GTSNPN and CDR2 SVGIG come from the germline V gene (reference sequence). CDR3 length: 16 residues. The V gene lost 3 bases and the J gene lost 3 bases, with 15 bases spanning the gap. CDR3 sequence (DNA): TGTGCCTGGAGAGGGACATCCAGGTATGGGGCCAACGTCCTGACTTTC. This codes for CAWRGTSRYGANVLTF.

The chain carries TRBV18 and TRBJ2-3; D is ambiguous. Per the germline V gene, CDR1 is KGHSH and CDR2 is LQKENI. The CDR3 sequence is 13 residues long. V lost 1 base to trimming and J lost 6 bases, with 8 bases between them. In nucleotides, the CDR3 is TGTGCCAGCTCACCACGCCTAGAGGATACGCAGTATTTT. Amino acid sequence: CASSPRLEDTQYF.

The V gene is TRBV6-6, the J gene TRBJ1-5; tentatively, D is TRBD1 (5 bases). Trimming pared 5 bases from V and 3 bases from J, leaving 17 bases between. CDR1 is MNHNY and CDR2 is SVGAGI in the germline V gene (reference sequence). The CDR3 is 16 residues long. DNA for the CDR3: TGTGCCAGCAGTCGCGACGGGGGTTTTGTCAATCAGCCCCAGCATTTT. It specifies CASSRDGGFVNQPQHF.

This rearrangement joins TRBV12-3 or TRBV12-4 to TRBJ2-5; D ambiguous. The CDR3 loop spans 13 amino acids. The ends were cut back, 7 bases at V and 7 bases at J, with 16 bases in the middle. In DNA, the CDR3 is TGTGCCAGCAAAGAGGAAGTTTGGGGGACCCAGTACTTC. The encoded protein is CASKEEVWGTQYF.

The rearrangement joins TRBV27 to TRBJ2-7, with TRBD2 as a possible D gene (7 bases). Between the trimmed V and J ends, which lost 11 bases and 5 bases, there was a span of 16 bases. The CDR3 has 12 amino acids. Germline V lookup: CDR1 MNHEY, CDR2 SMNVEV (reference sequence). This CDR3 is CAAVSGGDEQYF. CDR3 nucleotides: TGTGCCGCCGTTTCGGGGGGCGACGAGCAGTACTTC.

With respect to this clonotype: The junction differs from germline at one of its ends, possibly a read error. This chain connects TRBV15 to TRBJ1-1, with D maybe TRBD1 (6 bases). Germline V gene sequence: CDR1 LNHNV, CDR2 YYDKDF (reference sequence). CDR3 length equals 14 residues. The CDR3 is CATSIERGDTEVFF. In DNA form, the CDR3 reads TGTGCCACCAGCATCGAAAGGGGGGACACTGAAGTTTTCTTT. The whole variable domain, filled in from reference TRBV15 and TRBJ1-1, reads DAMVIQNPRYQVTQFGKPVTLSCSQTLNHNVMYWYQQKSSQAPKLLFHYYDKDFNNEADTPDNFQSRRPNTSFCFLDIRSPGLGDTAMYLCATSIERGDTEVFFGQGTRLTVV.